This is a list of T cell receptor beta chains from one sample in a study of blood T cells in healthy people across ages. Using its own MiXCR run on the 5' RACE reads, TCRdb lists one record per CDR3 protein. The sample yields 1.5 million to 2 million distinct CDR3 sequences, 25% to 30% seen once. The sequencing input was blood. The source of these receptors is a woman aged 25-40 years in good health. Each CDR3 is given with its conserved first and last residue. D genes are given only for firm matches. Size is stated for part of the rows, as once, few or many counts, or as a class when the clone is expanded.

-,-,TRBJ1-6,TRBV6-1,CASSERDSPLHF,TGTGCCAGCAGTGAACGGGATTCACCCCTCCACTTT
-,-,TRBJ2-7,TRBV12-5,CASGDTSSYEQYF,TGTGCTAGTGGTGATACGAGCTCCTACGAGCAGTACTTC
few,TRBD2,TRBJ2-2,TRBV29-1,CSVDPSGNTGELFF,TGCAGCGTGGATCCTAGCGGTAACACCGGGGAGCTGTTTTTT
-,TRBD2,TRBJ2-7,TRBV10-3,CAISDAGGTYEQYF,TGTGCCATCAGTGACGCGGGGGGCACCTACGAGCAGTACTTC
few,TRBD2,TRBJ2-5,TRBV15,CATSRDWLASGGRETQYF,TGTGCCACCAGCAGAGATTGGTTGGCTAGCGGGGGGAGAGAGACCCAGTACTTC
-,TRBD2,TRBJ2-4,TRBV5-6,CASSLAPGTTSQNIQYF,TGTGCCAGCAGCTTGGCCCCCGGGACTACAAGCCAAAACATTCAGTACTTC
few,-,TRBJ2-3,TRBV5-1,CASRGTTTDTQYF,TGCGCCAGCAGAGGGACCACCACAGATACGCAGTATTTT
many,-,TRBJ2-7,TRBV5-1,CASSFSDITYEQYF,TGCGCCAGCAGCTTTTCGGATATTACCTACGAGCAGTACTTC
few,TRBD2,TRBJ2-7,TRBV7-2,CASSSRAGVLEQYF,TGTGCCAGCAGCTCCAGAGCGGGAGTGCTCGAGCAGTACTTC
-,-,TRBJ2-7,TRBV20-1,CSASTRVYEQYF,TGCAGTGCTAGTACCCGTGTCTACGAGCAGTACTTC
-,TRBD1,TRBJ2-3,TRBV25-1,CASSFRQGAYTDTQYF,TGTGCCAGCAGTTTCCGACAGGGGGCATACACAGATACGCAGTATTTT
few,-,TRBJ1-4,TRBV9,CASSPWGRAEKLFF,TGTGCCAGCAGCCCCTGGGGGAGAGCGGAAAAACTGTTTTTT
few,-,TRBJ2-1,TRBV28,CASSSRSPTAYNEQFF,TGTGCCAGCAGTTCCCGTTCTCCCACAGCCTACAATGAGCAGTTCTTC
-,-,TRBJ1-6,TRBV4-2,CASSQVRVTEASPLHF,TGTGCCAGCAGCCAAGTACGGGTAACCGAGGCTTCACCCCTCCACTTT
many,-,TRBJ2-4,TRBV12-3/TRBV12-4,CASSLRGVAKNIQYF,TGTGCCAGCAGTTTGAGGGGTGTAGCCAAAAACATTCAGTACTTC
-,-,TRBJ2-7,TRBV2,CASGLSYEQCF,TGTGCCAGCGGGCTATCCTACGAGCAGTGCTTC
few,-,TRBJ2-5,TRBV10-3,CAISEAGQGVETQYF,TGTGCCATCAGTGAGGCTGGCCAGGGCGTGGAGACCCAGTACTTC
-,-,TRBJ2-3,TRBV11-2,CASSLTGRGFSDTQYF,TGTGCCAGCAGCTTAACAGGACGGGGTTTTTCGGATACGCAGTATTTT
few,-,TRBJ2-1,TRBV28,CASSLASARAYIGEQFF,TGTGCCAGCAGTTTAGCATCCGCAAGGGCATACATAGGGGAGCAGTTCTTC
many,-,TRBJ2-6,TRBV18,CASSPTASGANVLTF,TGTGCCAGCTCACCCACAGCCTCTGGGGCCAACGTCCTGACTTTC
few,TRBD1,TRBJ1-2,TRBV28,CASSSPQGTWGYTF,TGTGCCAGCAGTTCGCCACAGGGGACTTGGGGCTACACCTTC
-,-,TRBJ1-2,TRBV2,CASSPGSSQLYGYTF,TGTGCCAGCAGTCCCGGGTCTTCCCAACTCTATGGCTACACCTTC
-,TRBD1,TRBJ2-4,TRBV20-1,CSVRETGGWGDIQYF,TGCAGTGTTAGGGAAACAGGGGGCTGGGGGGACATTCAGTACTTC
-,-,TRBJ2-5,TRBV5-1,CASSFPLGGVEQETQYF,TGCGCCAGCAGCTTCCCCTTAGGGGGGGTGGAGCAAGAGACCCAGTACTTC
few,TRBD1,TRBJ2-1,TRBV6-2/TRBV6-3,CASTGQGRAEQFF,TGTGCCAGCACCGGACAGGGAAGGGCTGAGCAGTTCTTC
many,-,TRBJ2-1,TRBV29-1,CSGEYNEQFF,TGCAGCGGGGAGTACAATGAGCAGTTCTTC
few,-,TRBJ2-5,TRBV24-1,CATRDGTLRETQYF,TGTGCCACCAGGGATGGGACACTGCGCGAGACCCAGTACTTC
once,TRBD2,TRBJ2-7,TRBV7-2,CASSSTRGGIIHEQYF,TGTGCCAGCAGCTCCACCCGGGGGGGGATTATCCACGAGCAGTACTTC
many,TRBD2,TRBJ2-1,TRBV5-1,CASSLGAGAYNEQFF,TGTGCCAGCAGCTTAGGAGCGGGAGCATACAATGAGCAGTTCTTC
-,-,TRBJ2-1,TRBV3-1,CASSPSVWTYSYNELFF,TGTGCCAGCAGCCCTAGCGTTTGGACTTACTCCTACAATGAGCTGTTCTTC
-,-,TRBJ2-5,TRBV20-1,CSARGQAGETKYF,TGCAGTGCTAGAGGCCAGGCAGGGGAGACGAAGTACTTC
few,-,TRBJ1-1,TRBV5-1,CASSWDVNTEAFF,TGCGCCAGCAGCTGGGACGTAAACACTGAAGCTTTCTTT
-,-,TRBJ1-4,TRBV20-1,CSASLPGDEKLFF,TGCAGTGCTAGTCTACCCGGAGATGAAAAACTGTTTTTT
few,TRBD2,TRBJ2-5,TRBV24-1,CATSDFGPGTSGGARETQYF,TGTGCCACCAGTGATTTTGGCCCCGGGACTAGCGGGGGGGCACGTGAGACCCAGTACTTC
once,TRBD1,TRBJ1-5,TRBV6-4,CASTLDRGRRQPQHF,TGTGCCAGCACCCTAGACAGGGGGCGACGGCAGCCCCAGCATTTT
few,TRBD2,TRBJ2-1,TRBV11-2,CASSSRTRMSYNEQFF,TGTGCCAGCAGCTCCCGGACTAGGATGTCCTACAATGAGCAGTTCTTC
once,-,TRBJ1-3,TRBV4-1,CASSQEWGSGNTTYF,-
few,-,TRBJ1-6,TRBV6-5,CASSYSAGYNSPLHF,TGTGCCAGCAGTTATTCGGCAGGCTATAATTCACCCCTCCACTTT
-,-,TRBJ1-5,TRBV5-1,CASSLGDIDNQPQHF,TGCGCCAGCAGCTTGGGGGACATAGACAATCAGCCCCAGCATTTT
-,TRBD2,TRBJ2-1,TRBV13,CASSLETSRYNEQFF,TGTGCCAGCAGCTTAGAGACTAGCCGGTACAATGAGCAGTTCTTC
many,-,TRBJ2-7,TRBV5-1,CASQLQTSGVSYEQYF,TGCGCCAGTCAACTGCAAACCTCGGGGGTCTCCTACGAGCAGTACTTC
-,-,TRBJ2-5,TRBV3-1,CASSQERIEETQYF,TGTGCCAGCAGCCAAGAACGTATAGAAGAGACCCAGTACTTC
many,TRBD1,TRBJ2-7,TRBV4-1,CASSQDRRTAGGNEQYF,TGCGCCAGCAGCCAAGACCGCCGAACGGCAGGGGGCAACGAGCAGTACTTC
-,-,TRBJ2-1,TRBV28,CASSLFSVGQFF,TGTGCCAGCAGTTTATTCAGCGTCGGGCAGTTCTTC
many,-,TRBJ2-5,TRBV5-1,CASSRGFGETQYF,TGCGCCAGCAGTAGGGGCTTCGGAGAGACCCAGTACTTC
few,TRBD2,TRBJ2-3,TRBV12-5,CASGISGSSTDTQYF,TGTGCTAGTGGGATTAGCGGGTCTAGCACAGATACGCAGTATTTT
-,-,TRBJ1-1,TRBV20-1,CSQREGANTEAFF,TGCAGCCAACGGGAAGGGGCAAACACTGAAGCTTTCTTT